The rows below give T cell receptor beta chains drawn from one sample of a study of long-term antiretroviral therapy in people with HIV. Libraries were prepared by immunoSEQ multiplex PCR; TCRdb keeps only in-frame clonotypes and omits some of them. This sample yields around 29,000 clones, of which approximately 90% are seen a single time; approximately 8% belongs to the top ten. This sample comprised unsorted PBMCs, obtained 3.2 years before starting antiretroviral therapy. These receptors were collected from a man in his forties or fifties with HIV. The CDR3 runs from the conserved cysteine through the conserved F or W. D genes are given only for firm matches. Not all rows give a size; the values are once, few, many and, for expanded clones, a class.

D gene,J gene,clone size,V gene,CDR3 DNA,CDR3 protein
-,TRBJ1-3,-,TRBV4-3,TGCGCCAGCAGCCAAGACGGTGGGGCCGGCAACACCATATATTTT,CASSQDGGAGNTIYF
-,TRBJ1-5,-,TRBV7-8,TGTGCCAGCAGCTTATGGCAGTATCAGCCCCAGCATTTT,CASSLWQYQPQHF
-,TRBJ1-1,-,TRBV7-9,TGTGCCAGCAGTCTTGACAGTGCTCTAGACACTGAAGCTTTCTTT,CASSLDSALDTEAFF
TRBD2,TRBJ2-3,-,TRBV4-1,TGCGCCAGCAGCCAACCGGGACTGGGAGGGAGAACAGATACGCAGTATTTT,CASSQPGLGGRTDTQYF
-,TRBJ1-5,-,TRBV28,TGTGCCAGCAGTTCCCGGGGGGTTAGCAATCAGCCCCAGCATTTT,CASSSRGVSNQPQHF
TRBD1,TRBJ2-7,-,TRBV5-1,TGCGCCAGCAGCCCGGACTCCGGGACAGGCTACGAGCAGTACTTC,CASSPDSGTGYEQYF
-,TRBJ1-1,-,TRBV30,TGTGCCTGGAGTGGAGGTAGAGGGACCGGCACTGAAGCTTTCTTT,CAWSGGRGTGTEAFF
-,TRBJ2-7,-,TRBV5-4,TGTGCCAGCAGTCCGGACACTACTAGCTCCTACGAGCAGTACTTC,CASSPDTTSSYEQYF
-,TRBJ1-4,-,TRBV28,TGTGCCAGCAAAAACTTGGCCCCAGGGAGTGAAAAACTGTTTTTT,CASKNLAPGSEKLFF
-,TRBJ1-1,-,TRBV28,TGTGCCAGCAGACCCTCATACCAGAACACTGAAGCTTTCTTT,CASRPSYQNTEAFF
-,TRBJ1-2,-,TRBV15,TGTGCCACCAGCAGAGAGGACGTGGTCTATGGCTACACCTTC,CATSREDVVYGYTF
-,TRBJ1-5,-,TRBV6-1,TGTGCCAGCAGTGAAGCGCTTCCCGGGGGCAATCAGCCCCAGCATTTT,CASSEALPGGNQPQHF
-,TRBJ1-1,-,TRBV7-2,TGTGCCAGCAGCTTTGGGGGGCAAGGGATGACTGAAGCTTTCTTT,CASSFGGQGMTEAFF
TRBD2,TRBJ2-7,-,TRBV7-2,TGTGCCAGCAGCTTAATGGCGCGGGCAGGGAGGGAGATCGAGCAGTACTTC,CASSLMARAGREIEQYF
TRBD1,TRBJ1-5,-,TRBV25-1,TGTGCCAGCAGTGGTCTCGGGACAGGGGTCGATCAGCCCCAGCATTTT,CASSGLGTGVDQPQHF
-,TRBJ1-1,-,TRBV7-9,TGTGCCACCCACTACAGGGTCTCTGAAGCTTTCTTT,CATHYRVSEAFF
TRBD2,TRBJ2-7,-,TRBV12-5,TGTGCTAGTGGTTTGGCCATAGCGGGAGCGTTCTACGAGCAGTACTTC,CASGLAIAGAFYEQYF
-,TRBJ2-5,-,TRBV5-6,TGTGCCAGCAGCCTCGGCCCACTAGGCCGGTCAGAGACCCAGTACTTC,CASSLGPLGRSETQYF
-,TRBJ2-5,-,TRBV7-9,TGTGCCAGCAGCTTGGCGGGGGCACGAGAGACCCAGTACTTC,CASSLAGARETQYF
-,TRBJ2-5,-,TRBV6-1,TGTGCCAGCAGTGAGGTTCCCGGGGGGACCCAGTACTTC,CASSEVPGGTQYF
TRBD1,TRBJ2-7,-,TRBV7-2,TGTGCCAGCAGCTTTTCCGGGACAGAGTACGAGTGGGCCTACGAGCAGTACTTC,CASSFSGTEYEWAYEQYF
-,TRBJ2-5,-,TRBV10-3,TGTGCCATCAGTGAGGCCCCGGAAGAGACCCAGTACTTC,CAISEAPEETQYF
-,TRBJ2-3,-,TRBV18,TGTGCCAGCTCACTAGAGGGACTCCGGATTCAGTATTTT,CASSLEGLRIQYF
-,TRBJ2-7,once,TRBV7-2,TGTGCCAGCAGCGGGGAGCCACGGGACCGAGTCTACTTC,CASSGEPRDRVYF
-,TRBJ2-7,once,TRBV11-2,TGTGCCAGCAGCTTAGTACTAAGGCTCGAACAGTACTTC,CASSLVLRLEQYF
-,TRBJ2-7,once,TRBV7-2,TGTGCCAGCAGCCCAACAGGGTCTACTGAGCAGTACTTC,CASSPTGSTEQYF
TRBD1,TRBJ1-2,-,TRBV30,TGTGCCTGGAGGCAGGGGGGGAGTAACTATGGCTACACCTTC,CAWRQGGSNYGYTF
TRBD1,TRBJ1-6,-,TRBV4-3,TGCGCCAGCAGCCAAGATGACACAGGGGAAAAATCGGAAGGGGTACCCCTCCACTTT,CASSQDDTGEKSEGVPLHF
-,TRBJ1-2,-,TRBV29-1,TGCAGCGTATCCTCAACGGGGTGGGACCTTCATGGCTACACCTTC,CSVSSTGWDLHGYTF
-,TRBJ2-5,-,TRBV7-9,TGTGCCAGCAGTTGGTTTAGCGGTTACTTGGAGACCCAGTACTTC,CASSWFSGYLETQYF
-,TRBJ1-4,-,TRBV30,TGTGCCTGGAGTTTAGGTACTAATGAAAAACTGTTTTTT,CAWSLGTNEKLFF
-,TRBJ1-5,once,TRBV28,TGTGCCAGCGTATTTGGGGGCAGGGTAACTTCCCAGCATTTT,CASVFGGRVTSQHF
TRBD2,TRBJ2-3,-,TRBV19,TGTGCCAGTAGACCTAGCGGGGGCACAGATACGCAGTATTTT,CASRPSGGTDTQYF
-,TRBJ1-5,-,TRBV6-6,TGTGCCAGCAGTTACTCGAACGGGGGAAGCAATCAGCCCCAGCATTTT,CASSYSNGGSNQPQHF
-,TRBJ2-7,-,TRBV5-1,TGCGCCAGCAGCTTGGACGGACTAACCTACGAGCAGTACTTC,CASSLDGLTYEQYF
-,TRBJ2-7,-,TRBV7-8,TGTGCCAGCAGCCCCCAGGGTCGGTTAGCGGCCACCTACGAGCAGTACTTC,CASSPQGRLAATYEQYF
-,TRBJ1-2,-,TRBV5-1,TGCGCCAGCAGCGACACACAGGGACCACTCTATGGCTACACCTTC,CASSDTQGPLYGYTF
TRBD1,TRBJ1-3,once,TRBV18,TGTGCCAGCTCACGAACCGGGACAGGGGCTTCTGGAAACACCATATATTTT,CASSRTGTGASGNTIYF
-,TRBJ2-3,-,TRBV6-5,TGTGCCAGCGGTCGAGCGGCTAGCACAGATACGCAGTATTTT,CASGRAASTDTQYF
-,TRBJ1-4,-,TRBV4-2,TGTGCCAGCAGCCAATCGACAGCAACTAATGAAAAACTGTTTTTT,CASSQSTATNEKLFF
-,TRBJ2-1,once,TRBV5-1,TGCGCCAGCACCCCAGGTCGGATGGCAGGGGTGGATGAGCAGTTCTTC,CASTPGRMAGVDEQFF
-,TRBJ2-7,-,TRBV18,TGTGCCAGCTCCCCTTCGAGGGGAGCCCCCGGGTACGAGCAGTACTTC,CASSPSRGAPGYEQYF
-,TRBJ2-5,-,TRBV6-1,TGTGCCAGCAGTGATTTTCTGTTCAGTGGGTACCAAGAGACCCAGTACTTC,CASSDFLFSGYQETQYF
-,TRBJ1-2,-,TRBV20-1,TGCAGTGCCCCGGGTGGCTACACCTTC,CSAPGGYTF
TRBD2,TRBJ2-7,-,TRBV4-1,TGCGCCAGCAGCCAAGATCTGGGGGGGTCCCCCTACGAGCAGTACTTC,CASSQDLGGSPYEQYF
TRBD2,TRBJ2-7,-,TRBV5-1,TGCGCCAGCAGCCTAGCGGGAGCCTCTTACTACGAGCAGTACTTC,CASSLAGASYYEQYF
TRBD2,TRBJ2-5,once,TRBV5-6,TGTGCCAGCAGCCCGACTAGCGTAGAGACCCAGTACTTC,CASSPTSVETQYF
-,TRBJ1-4,-,TRBV7-9,TGTGCCAGCAGCTTAGGTCGGGGGGCGGCTAATGAAAAACTGTTTTTT,CASSLGRGAANEKLFF
TRBD2,TRBJ2-5,-,TRBV29-1,TGCAGCGTCCTGGGAGGGTGGCAAGAGACCCAGTACTTC,CSVLGGWQETQYF
-,TRBJ2-7,-,TRBV28,TGTGCCAGCAGTTTACCCTCTATCGAGCAGTACTTC,CASSLPSIEQYF
-,TRBJ2-5,-,TRBV5-1,TGCGCCAGCAGCTTACCGGGCGCGGGCCAAGAGACCCAGTACTTC,CASSLPGAGQETQYF
-,TRBJ2-1,-,TRBV11-2,TGTGCCAGCAGCTATCCCCTAGGAGCAGGGCGACGCTCCTACAATGAGCAGTTCTTC,CASSYPLGAGRRSYNEQFF
TRBD1,TRBJ2-5,-,TRBV25-1,TGTGCCAGCAGTGAATTGGGGACAGGGGAGGAGACCCAGTACTTC,CASSELGTGEETQYF
-,TRBJ2-1,-,TRBV29-1,TGCAGCGTTGGTGGGGGCCAGGGCGGTCTAGTAAATGAGCAGTTCTTC,CSVGGGQGGLVNEQFF
-,TRBJ2-2,-,TRBV7-9,TGTGCCAGCAGCCGTGGGAACACCGGGGAGCTGTTTTTT,CASSRGNTGELFF
TRBD1,TRBJ2-7,-,TRBV7-8,TGTGCCAGCAGGCCCAACAGGGGGTTCCACTACGAGCAGTACTTC,CASRPNRGFHYEQYF
TRBD1,TRBJ1-3,-,TRBV5-4,TGTGCCAGCAGCAATCCAAGAGGGGGCCAGGGAAACACCATATATTTT,CASSNPRGGQGNTIYF
TRBD1,TRBJ1-2,-,TRBV6-5,TGTGCCAGCAGCTGGACAGGGCCCTCCTACTATGGCTACACCTTC,CASSWTGPSYYGYTF
-,TRBJ1-5,-,TRBV5-4,TGTGCCAGCAGCTCATTACAGTACAATCAGCCCCAGCATTTT,CASSSLQYNQPQHF
-,TRBJ1-5,-,TRBV7-8,TGTGCCAGCAGCTTAGAAGAGGGAACAGGGAGAAATTTT,CASSLEEGTGRNF